A single sample is the source of the 24 T cell receptor beta chains below, sequenced in a study of blood T cells in healthy people across ages. Together with a sample-barcoded 5' primer, a J-beta primer mix was included in a second PCR lasting about 7 to 11 cycles. In TCRdb, the 5' RACE reads were re-called with MiXCR into one record per CDR3 protein. The sample lists about 700,000 distinct CDR3 sequences, roughly 32% occurring once. Sequences were obtained from blood. The source is a woman of 80 years or more in good health.

This clonotype was counted at least ten times. V and J are TRBV7-2 and TRBJ1-2; D ambiguous. This CDR3 contains 14 residues. Per germline, CDR1 SGHTA and CDR2 FQGNSA. V lost 2 bases and J 0 bases, leaving 7 bases between the germline ends. CDR3 sequence reads: CASSLTGANYGYTF. As DNA, the CDR3 is TGTGCCAGCAGCTTAACCGGTGCTAACTATGGCTACACCTTC.

This chain links TRBV25-1 with TRBJ1-2, with D perhaps TRBD1 (6 bases). V was clipped by 3 bases and J by 5 bases, with 13 bases between them. Germline V CDR1 and CDR2: MGHDK, SYGVNS. CDR3 length: 14 residues. CDR3 in amino acids: CASSDAGEIYGYTF. The CDR3 DNA reads TGTGCCAGCAGTGACGCAGGGGAAATTTATGGCTACACCTTC.

This clonotype was observed a handful of times. The chain joins TRBV14 to TRBJ2-7; 9 bases are shared with TRBD1. The CDR3 contains 14 residues. V dropped 3 bases and J dropped 10; count of bases not matched to a gene: 10. Germline V gene lookup returns CDR1 SGHDN and CDR2 FVKESK. The CDR3 is CASSHRSLTGGQYF. In DNA form, the CDR3 reads TGTGCCAGCAGCCACCGTTCCTTGACAGGGGGTCAGTACTTC.

With respect to this clonotype: A junction boundary mismatches the germline segment, possibly from a read error. The CDR3 is CASRDHGPIDF. The CDR3 DNA follows: TGTGCCAGCAGGGATCACGGGCCAATTGACTTC. V and J are TRBV2 and TRBJ2-5; no firm D call. In germline, CDR1 is SNHLY, CDR2 FYNNEI. There are 11 residues in the CDR3.

The rearrangement joins TRBV5-5 to TRBJ2-5; D could derive from TRBD1 or TRBD2 (5 bases each). Trimming removed 0 bases at V and 5 bases at J, with 14 bases between. The V gene's germline CDR1 is SGHKS and CDR2 YYEKEE (reference sequence). The CDR3 sequence is 15 residues long. The CDR3 here is CASSLEGDRGETQYF. Written as DNA, the CDR3 is TGTGCCAGCAGCTTGGAAGGGGACCGCGGGGAGACCCAGTACTTC.

This clonotype came up many times. This chain joins TRBV21-1 and TRBJ1-2; the tabulated D call, TRBD1, remains unverified against the DNA. TRBV21-1 is given as a pseudogene. The CDR3 is 13 residues long. The CDR3 loop is CASSKGKGDGYTF. DNA for the CDR3: TGTGCCAGCAGCAAAGGAAAAGGGGACGGCTACACCTTC.

This clonotype was seen many times. The J gene is TRBJ2-3, the V gene TRBV2; the D gene is possibly TRBD2 (6 bases). The CDR3 totals 12 residues. Germline CDR1 SNHLY, CDR2 FYNNEI. Between the trimmed V and J ends, which lost 2 bases and 8 bases, there was a span of 8 bases. The CDR3 sequence: CASSEQGGTQYF. For the CDR3, the DNA is TGTGCCAGCAGTGAACAGGGAGGTACGCAGTATTTT.

This chain joins TRBV20-1 and TRBJ2-1, with TRBD2 matching over 11 bases. Germline values: CDR1 DFQATT, CDR2 SNEGSKA (reference sequence). The junction had 3 bases not matched to a gene; V was cut back by 2 bases and J by 6 bases. CDR3 length equals 14 residues. The CDR3 region has the DNA TGCAGTGCTAGAATTAGCGGGGGGGCCAATGAGCAGTTCTTC. Translated: CSARISGGANEQFF.

Notes on this clonotype: This may stem from a read error, because a much larger clone lies one nucleotide away. V and J are TRBV9 and TRBJ2-1; TRBD2 matches at 10 bases. The CDR3 covers 15 residues. Germline V gene lookup returns CDR1 SGDLS and CDR2 YYNGEE. V was pared by 9 bases and J by 6 bases, with 12 bases of the junction left unmatched. This CDR3 is CANSASGGRGNEQFF. CDR3 DNA sequence: TGTGCCAACAGTGCTAGCGGGGGACGCGGCAATGAGCAGTTCTTC. The variable domain in full, completed from reference TRBV9 and TRBJ2-1, reads DSGVTQTPKHLITATGQRVTLRCSPRSGDLSVYWYQQSLDQGLQFLIQYYNGEERAKGNILERFSAQQFPDLHSELNLSSLELGDSALYFCANSASGGRGNEQFFGPGTRLTVL.

This chain connects TRBV7-2 to TRBJ1-4; D perhaps matches TRBD1 (5 bases). In germline, CDR1 is SGHTA, CDR2 FQGNSA. This CDR3 is built from 14 residues. V lost 5 bases and J 4 bases, leaving 11 bases between the germline ends. CDR3 in amino acids: CASSQTASNEKLFF. The CDR3 DNA reads TGTGCCAGCAGCCAGACAGCAAGTAATGAAAAACTGTTTTTT.

Only a few counts were recorded for this clonotype. This chain uses TRBV7-3 with TRBJ1-1, with TRBD1 matching 7 bases. The junction had 7 bases not matched to a gene; V was cut back by 0 bases and J by 3 bases. The germline CDR1 and CDR2 sequences are SGHTA and FQGTGA. The CDR3 covers 16 residues. The CDR3 sequence is CASSLTIGGGYTEAFF. CDR3 nucleotide sequence: TGTGCCAGCAGCTTAACGATAGGGGGCGGGTACACTGAAGCTTTCTTT. The full variable domain, rest sourced from reference TRBV7-3 and TRBJ1-1, is GAGVSQTPSNKVTEKGKYVELRCDPISGHTALYWYRQSLGQGPEFLIYFQGTGAADDSGLPNDRFFAVRPEGSVSTLKIQRTERGDSAVYLCASSLTIGGGYTEAFFGQGTRLTVV.

This clonotype was seen ten or more times. This chain joins TRBV30 and TRBJ2-7; no clear D gene. Germline lookup yields CDR1 GTSNPN and CDR2 SVGIG (reference sequence). Trimming removed 0 bases from V and 3 bases from J, with 9 bases in between. The CDR3 is made up of 13 amino acids. CDR3 DNA: TGTGCCTGGAGTGTCAGACACAACTACGAGCAGTACTTC. Its protein product is CAWSVRHNYEQYF.

This clonotype was seen ten or more times. This chain connects TRBV7-2 to TRBJ2-7; 10 nucleotides line up with TRBD1. This CDR3 spans 15 amino acids. From germline, CDR1 is SGHTA and CDR2 FQGNSA. V gave up 5 bases and J gave up 7 bases; unmatched junction bases: 11. The CDR3 loop is CASSPLGQGRGEQYF. The DNA of the CDR3 is TGTGCCAGCAGCCCCCTGGGACAGGGGCGGGGGGAGCAGTACTTC.

The chain employs TRBV6-1 and TRBJ1-5, with D perhaps TRBD1 (5 bases). The V end lost 6 bases, the J end lost 2 bases, and 14 bases lay between the germline ends. CDR1 MNHNS and CDR2 SASEGT come from the germline V gene. CDR3 size: 15 residues. The CDR3 coding sequence is TGTGCCAGCAGACCCGGGGGGGGAGGCAATCAGCCCCAGCATTTT. Amino acids: CASRPGGGGNQPQHF.

The chain links TRBV5-5 to TRBJ1-1; D unresolved. This CDR3 has 13 amino acids. The V end lost 4 bases, the J end lost 7 bases, and 14 bases lay between the germline ends. CDR1 and CDR2 from the germline V gene are SGHKS and YYEKEE (reference sequence). This chain's CDR3 is CASSNNGYGEAFF. Written as DNA, the CDR3 is TGTGCCAGCAGCAACAACGGGTACGGTGAAGCTTTCTTT.

This clonotype came up many times. The chain uses TRBV18 and TRBJ2-7; no definite D call. The V end lost 2 bases, the J end lost 2 bases, and 7 bases lay between the germline ends. CDR1 and CDR2 (germline): KGHSH, LQKENI. CDR3 length: 13 residues. CDR3: CASSPIDAYEQYF. The CDR3 bases are TGTGCCAGCTCACCAATAGATGCCTACGAGCAGTACTTC.

The chain employs TRBV12-3 or TRBV12-4 and TRBJ1-1, with D tentatively TRBD1 (5 bases). The CDR3 sequence is 15 residues long. Deletions cut 2 bases from V and 1 base from J, with 11 bases between. CDR3 bases: TGTGCCAGCAGTTTAAGCCCGACAGCGAACACTGAAGCTTTCTTT. Translating gives CASSLSPTANTEAFF.

This clonotype was seen ten or more times. The chain recombines TRBV30 with TRBJ2-6, with no clear D. The CDR3 has 15 residues. Germline CDR1 and CDR2: GTSNPN and SVGIG (reference sequence). The V end was cut by 2 bases, the J end by 0 bases, with 8 bases between. CDR3 in DNA: TGTGCCTGGAGTCACGGTAGCTCTGGGGCCAACGTCCTGACTTTC. Its translation: CAWSHGSSGANVLTF. Complete variable domain (other parts from reference TRBV30 and TRBJ2-6): SQTIHQWPATLVQPVGSPLSLECTVEGTSNPNLYWYRQAAGRGLQLLFYSVGIGQISSEVPQNLSASRPQDRQFILSSKKLLLSDSGFYLCAWSHGSSGANVLTFGAGSRLTVL.

In its sample, this clonotype was seen a few times. This chain connects TRBV5-5 to TRBJ2-2; D may be TRBD1 (5 bases). Germline values: CDR1 SGHKS, CDR2 YYEKEE (reference sequence). V shed 0 bases and J shed 6 bases, with 15 bases lying between them. The CDR3 length is 16 residues. CDR3 sequence: CASSLVLGVGPGELFF. The CDR3 DNA sequence: TGTGCCAGCAGCTTGGTTTTAGGGGTAGGACCCGGGGAGCTGTTTTTT.

This clonotype was detected only once. CDR3 amino acids: CAISESTGQSYNSPLHF. CDR3 DNA sequence: TGTGCCATCAGTGAGTCTACGGGACAGTCGTATAATTCACCCCTCCACTTT. V gene TRBV10-3 combines with J gene TRBJ1-6, with 7 nucleotides matching TRBD1. The CDR3 totals 17 residues. CDR1 is ENHRY, CDR2 SYGVKD, per germline. V shed 0 bases, J shed 4 bases, and the junction held 6 bases outside the gene matches.

This clonotype was seen a few times. This chain links TRBV7-9 with TRBJ2-7; D perhaps matches TRBD1 (6 bases). Germline assignment: CDR1 SEHNR and CDR2 FQNEAQ (reference sequence). V lost 5 bases, J lost 3 bases, and 14 bases lay in between. The CDR3 sequence is 14 residues long. CDR3 amino acids: CASSTRRDIYEQYF. CDR3 coding DNA: TGTGCCAGCAGCACGCGCCGGGACATCTACGAGCAGTACTTC.

As to this clonotype: At one boundary the junction diverges from the germline segment, which might be a read error. The chain joins TRBV20-1 to TRBJ2-1; D may be TRBD2 (6 bases). This CDR3 is built from 15 residues. The V gene's germline CDR1 is DFQATT and CDR2 SNEGSKA (reference sequence). The CDR3 is CSTRAGGLTYNEQFF. CDR3 in DNA: TGCAGTACTAGAGCCGGGGGATTGACCTACAATGAGCAGTTCTTC.

With respect to this clonotype: One base away lies a much larger clone, so this may be a sequencing read error. The chain combines TRBV7-3 with TRBJ2-5; D assignment may be TRBD1 or TRBD2 (5 bases each). Matching the DNA end better, TRBJ2-7 makes the J call doubtful. The CDR3 is 14 residues long. The germline V gene has CDR1 SGHTA and CDR2 FQGTGA. The CDR3 bases are TGTGTCAGCAGCTCGGGTATGGGGGACTACGAGCAGTACTTC. As protein: CVSSSGMGDYEQYF.

There are a few counts of this clonotype. V and J are TRBV5-6 and TRBJ2-6, with TRBD2 matching over 9 bases. Germline V gives CDR1 SGHDT, CDR2 YYEEEE. Germline trimming cut 4 bases from V and 0 bases from J; bases unmatched to any gene: 2. This CDR3 is built from 16 residues. The CDR3 sequence: CASSRRGGSGANVLTF. For the CDR3, the DNA is TGTGCCAGCAGCCGGCGGGGGGGCTCTGGGGCCAACGTCCTGACTTTC. Full variable domain (rest looked up from reference TRBV5-6 and TRBJ2-6): DAGVTQSPTHLIKTRGQQVTLRCSPKSGHDTVSWYQQALGQGPQFIFQYYEEEERQRGNFPDRFSGHQFPNYSSELNVNALLLGDSALYLCASSRRGGSGANVLTFGAGSRLTVL.